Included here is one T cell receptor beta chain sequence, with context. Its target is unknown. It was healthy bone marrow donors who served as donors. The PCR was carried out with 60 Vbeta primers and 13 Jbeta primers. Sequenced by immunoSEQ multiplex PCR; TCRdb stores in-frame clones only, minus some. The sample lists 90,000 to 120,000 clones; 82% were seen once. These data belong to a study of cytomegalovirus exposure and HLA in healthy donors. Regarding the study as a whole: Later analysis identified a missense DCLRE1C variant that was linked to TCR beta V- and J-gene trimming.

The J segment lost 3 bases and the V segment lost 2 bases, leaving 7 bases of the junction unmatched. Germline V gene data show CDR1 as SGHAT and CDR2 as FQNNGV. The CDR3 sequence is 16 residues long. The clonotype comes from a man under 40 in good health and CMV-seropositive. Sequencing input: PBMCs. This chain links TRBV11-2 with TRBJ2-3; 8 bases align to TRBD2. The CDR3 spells CASSLRLSGGTDTQYF. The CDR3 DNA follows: TGTGCCAGCAGCTTAAGATTGAGCGGGGGAACAGATACGCAGTATTTT.